This TCR beta chain was identified in a study of T cell responses to AZD1222 COVID-19 vaccine. Study-level points and caveats: Vaccine-associated CD4 TCRs ranged over spike, dominating at 160-218 and 743-854. Repertoire samples came only from after the peak T cell response. Elevations in Spike-specific TCR breadth and depth followed administration of two AZD1222 doses.

As concerns this clone: Its antigen remains unknown.

Libraries were prepared by immunoSEQ multiplex PCR; TCRdb keeps only in-frame clonotypes and omits some of them. The repertoire holds some 150,000 clones, roughly 84% seen once, with approximately 5% in the top ten. V lost 0 bases and J 7 bases, leaving 6 bases between the germline ends. The CDR3 consists of 12 residues. Looked up from germline, CDR1 is SGHVS and CDR2 is FQNEAQ. The sequence was obtained from an adult who received the AZD1222 COVID-19 vaccine. The chain combines TRBV7-8 with TRBJ1-2, with D hard to call. This specimen consisted of peripheral blood, obtained 28 days after the second AZD1222 dose. In nucleotides, the CDR3 is TGTGCCAGCAGCTTAGCGATGGCTGGCTACACCTTC. It specifies CASSLAMAGYTF.